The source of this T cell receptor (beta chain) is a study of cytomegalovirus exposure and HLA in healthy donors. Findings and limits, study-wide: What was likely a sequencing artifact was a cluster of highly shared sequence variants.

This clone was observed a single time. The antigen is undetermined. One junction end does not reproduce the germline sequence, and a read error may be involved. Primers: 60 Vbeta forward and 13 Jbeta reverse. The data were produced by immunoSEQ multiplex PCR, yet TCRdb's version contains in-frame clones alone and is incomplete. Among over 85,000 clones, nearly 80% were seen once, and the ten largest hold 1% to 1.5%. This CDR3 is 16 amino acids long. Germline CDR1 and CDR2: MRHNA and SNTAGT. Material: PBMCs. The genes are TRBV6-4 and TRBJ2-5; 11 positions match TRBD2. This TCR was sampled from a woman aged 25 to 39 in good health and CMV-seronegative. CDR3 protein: CASSETGTSGQETRYF. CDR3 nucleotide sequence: TGTGCCAGCAGCGAAACCGGGACTAGCGGCCAAGAGACCCGGTACTTC.